What follows are 2 T cell receptor beta chains derived from one specimen sequenced in a study of blood T cells in healthy people across ages. A second PCR of 7 to 11 cycles used a sample-barcoded 5' primer and a J-beta primer mix. TCRdb ran MiXCR on the 5' RACE reads and lists one entry per CDR3 protein. This sample has about 900,000 distinct CDR3 sequences, with 48% found just once. The specimen was blood. These receptor sequences come from a man aged 25-40 years in good health.

The V call is TRBV24-1, the J call TRBJ2-3; D call uncertain. Trimming removed 4 bases at V and 4 bases at J, with 14 bases between. The CDR3 spans 15 residues. Per germline, CDR1 KGHDR and CDR2 SFDVKD. The CDR3 DNA reads TGTGCCACCAGTGACCCCGGCTATCTGGCAGATACGCAGTATTTT. Its protein product is CATSDPGYLADTQYF.

This clonotype has only a few counts. In DNA form, the CDR3 reads TGTGCCAGCACGAGACTGGATGAGAATGAGCAGTTCTTC. It yields the protein CASTRLDENEQFF. V and J are TRBV28 and TRBJ2-1; D remains unclear. Trimming pared 7 bases from V and 7 bases from J, leaving 14 bases between. From germline, CDR1 is MDHEN and CDR2 SYDVKM. The CDR3 consists of 13 residues.